The 20 T cell receptor beta chains listed next were all sequenced from one sample in a study of persistence of HIV-infected CD4 T cells. This nonspecific control used anti-CD3/anti-CD28 bead stimulation of CD4+ T cells. Sorting selected CD4+ T cells upregulating both CD40 ligand and CD69. This was the immunoSEQ version 4 assay in survey mode. Libraries were prepared by immunoSEQ multiplex PCR; TCRdb keeps only in-frame clonotypes and omits some of them. The sample has 35,000 to 55,000 clones; roughly nine tenths are singletons. These receptors lack a known antigen. Sequencing was performed on CD4+ T cells sorted from PBMCs after roughly 17-hour stimulation, taken from a patient who received antiretroviral therapy. The receptors were gathered from an adult man with HIV who was CMV-seropositive.

V is TRBV7-3 and J is TRBJ1-1; D unclear. Between the trimmed V and J ends, which lost 1 base and 5 bases, there was a span of 8 bases. Germline CDR1 reads SGHTA; CDR2 reads FQGTGA. The CDR3 is made up of 13 amino acids. CDR3 sequence: CASSLNSRTEAFF. The CDR3 DNA reads TGTGCCAGCAGCTTAAATTCAAGAACTGAAGCTTTCTTT.

This clone was counted once. The V call is TRBV5-1, the J call TRBJ2-7; the match to TRBD2 covers 7 bases. The CDR3 contains 15 residues. Germline assignment: CDR1 SGHRS and CDR2 YFSETQ. Germline trimming cut 4 bases from V and 0 bases from J; bases unmatched to any gene: 7. The DNA for the CDR3 is TGCGCCAGCAGCCCACAGAGCGGGGTCTCCTACGAGCAGTACTTC. Encoded protein: CASSPQSGVSYEQYF.

The chain carries TRBV5-1 and TRBJ2-2; tentative D call: TRBD1 (5 bases). Germline V gene data show CDR1 as SGHRS and CDR2 as YFSETQ. This CDR3 is 15 amino acids long. Trimming stripped 0 bases from V and 3 bases from J, with 9 bases between. The CDR3 loop reads CASSLGQGYTGELFF. CDR3 nucleotide sequence: TGCGCCAGCAGCTTGGGGCAGGGATACACCGGGGAGCTGTTTTTT.

This clone was found a few times. The chain is built from TRBV6-6 and TRBJ1-5; D not certain. Trimming removed 7 bases at V and 1 base at J, with 11 bases between. The CDR3 runs to 14 residues. The germline gives CDR1 MNHNY, CDR2 SVGAGI (reference sequence). CDR3 coding DNA: TGTGCCAGCACCGACGGCTACAGCAATCAGCCCCAGCATTTT. Translation: CASTDGYSNQPQHF.

V gene TRBV3-1 (or the pseudogene TRBV3-2) combines with J gene TRBJ2-7; no firm D call. CDR1 is LGHDT, CDR2 YNNKEL, per germline (reference sequence). The CDR3 contains 15 residues. Trimming pared 5 bases from V and 2 bases from J, leaving 16 bases between. The CDR3 DNA is TGTGCCAGCAGCTCCCCCTTCCCGTTGGCCTACGAGCAGTACTTC. This codes for CASSSPFPLAYEQYF.

This rearrangement joins TRBV28 to TRBJ1-2; D remains unclear. The V gene's germline CDR1 is MDHEN and CDR2 SYDVKM. V was cut by 3 bases and J by 0 bases, with 8 bases left in between. This CDR3 region has 14 residues. As DNA, the CDR3 is TGTGCCAGCAGTTTGGGCTGGGCTAACTATGGCTACACCTTC. Translation gives CASSLGWANYGYTF.

J is TRBJ1-4 and V is TRBV18; D gene unclear. Germline CDR1 reads KGHSH; CDR2 reads LQKENI. The CDR3 covers 13 residues. Between the trimmed V and J ends, which lost 2 bases and 6 bases, there was a span of 7 bases. Here the CDR3 DNA reads TGTGCCAGCTCACCAAGTAGCGATGAAAAACTGTTTTTT. Translated, it gives CASSPSSDEKLFF.

In its sample, this clone was seen a few times. The rearrangement joins TRBV28 to TRBJ1-5; D gene unclear. This CDR3 is built from 15 residues. V was cut by 2 bases and J by 5 bases, with 13 bases left in between. Germline CDR1 is MDHEN and CDR2 is SYDVKM. The CDR3 is CASSLGGRPDQPQHF. In DNA, the CDR3 is TGTGCCAGCAGTTTAGGAGGCCGACCCGATCAGCCCCAGCATTTT.

CDR3 amino acids: CASRGGFEVYGYTF. The CDR3 DNA follows: TGTGCCAGCAGGGGGGGATTTGAGGTCTATGGCTACACCTTC. The chain is built from TRBV28 and TRBJ1-2; possible D gene TRBD1, 5 bases. The CDR3 consists of 14 residues. Germline CDR1 and CDR2: MDHEN and SYDVKM. Trimming shortened V by 6 bases and J by 4 bases, and 15 bases separated the two germline ends.

This chain connects TRBV5-4 to TRBJ2-6; TRBD1 is a possible D gene (5 bases). CDR3 length: 17 residues. CDR1 is SGHNT, CDR2 YYREEE, per germline (reference sequence). The V end was cut by 6 bases, the J end by 1 base, with 17 bases between. The CDR3 DNA is TGTGCCAGCACCGCCGGGCAGGGCGGATCTGGGGCCAACGTCCTGACTTTC. Translating gives CASTAGQGGSGANVLTF.

Note on this clone: It is likely a read error, because the conserved phenylalanine at the end of the CDR3 is missing. No DNA is shown, since the ends of the CDR3 on it are uncertain; the CDR3 is the one TCRdb lists. The chain joins TRBV4-1 to TRBJ2-7; TRBD1, the table's D call, lacks a check against the DNA. The length of the CDR3 is 12 amino acids, counting both ends. From germline, CDR1 is MGHRA and CDR2 YSYEKL. The CDR3: CASSHPRQGCEL.

The chain has TRBV29-1 and TRBJ1-1; D perhaps matches TRBD1 (5 bases). Trimming removed 6 bases at V and 1 base at J, with 6 bases between. The germline V gene encodes CDR1 SQVTM and CDR2 ANQGSEA. The CDR3 extends over 11 amino acids. The CDR3 DNA reads as TGCAGCGTCGACAGGAACACTGAAGCTTTCTTT. Translating it yields CSVDRNTEAFF.

The chain recombines TRBV4-2 with TRBJ2-1; 12 bases line up with TRBD1. The trim removed 3 bases at V and 9 bases at J, leaving 6 bases unmatched. Germline CDR1 is LGHNA and CDR2 is YNFKEQ. CDR3 size: 15 residues. The CDR3: CASSHAGQGAGEQFF. The CDR3 DNA reads TGTGCCAGCAGCCACGCGGGACAGGGGGCAGGTGAGCAGTTCTTC.

The rearrangement joins TRBV19 to TRBJ2-3, with a tentative D call TRBD2 (5 bases). The CDR3 runs 15 residues. V dropped 4 bases and J dropped 1 base, with 12 bases sitting between them. Germline CDR1 is LNHDA and CDR2 is SQIVND (reference sequence). CDR3 nucleotides: TGTGCCAGTAGTAATCCGGGGTTGGGCACAGATACGCAGTATTTT. Protein product: CASSNPGLGTDTQYF.

The genes are TRBV9 and TRBJ1-1; 8 bases line up with TRBD1. This CDR3 is 13 amino acids long. Germline values: CDR1 SGDLS, CDR2 YYNGEE. Trimming at V came to 4 bases and at J to 5 bases, leaving 4 bases not matched to a gene. CDR3 DNA: TGTGCCAGCAGCCAGGGGGCGCAAACTGAAGCTTTCTTT. Translation gives CASSQGAQTEAFF.

This clone has a single count. The genes are TRBV18 and TRBJ1-5; 8 nucleotides line up with TRBD1. CDR3 length: 16 amino acids. From germline, CDR1 is KGHSH and CDR2 LQKENI. V shed 0 bases and J 2 bases; nucleotides not matched to a gene: 3. CDR3 coding DNA: TGTGCCAGCTCACCACCAGGACAGGGAGGCAATCAGCCCCAGCATTTT. Translated, it gives CASSPPGQGGNQPQHF.

V is TRBV28 and J is TRBJ2-7; TRBD2 aligns across 9 bases. V was pared by 5 bases and J by 7 bases, with 30 bases of the junction left unmatched. The V gene's germline CDR1 is MDHEN and CDR2 SYDVKM. The CDR3 runs to 21 residues. The CDR3 region is CASSPPKDGRGGRLGFWEQYF. As DNA, the CDR3 is TGTGCCAGCAGTCCCCCCAAAGATGGGCGGGGGGGCCGATTAGGGTTCTGGGAGCAGTACTTC.

This chain uses TRBV29-1 with TRBJ2-3; D is undetermined. The germline CDR1 and CDR2 sequences are SQVTM and ANQGSEA. V lost 8 bases and J lost 2, with 20 bases in between. This CDR3 has 15 amino acids. CDR3 amino acids: CSTFGGWGTTDTQYF. The CDR3 DNA reads TGCAGCACATTCGGTGGGTGGGGTACCACAGATACGCAGTATTTT.

V and J are TRBV7-6 and TRBJ2-2; 12 bases map to TRBD2. CDR1 and CDR2 from the germline V gene are SGHVS and FNYEAQ. J gave up 7 bases and V 6 bases, and 21 bases lay outside the gene matches. The CDR3 spans 20 residues. DNA for the CDR3: TGTGCCAGCAGTAGACAGGGACCACTAGCGGGGGGACCCCGGGACGGGGAGCTGTTTTTT. Translating gives CASSRQGPLAGGPRDGELFF.

The chain combines TRBV7-8 with TRBJ1-5, with 10 bases matching TRBD1. Germline lookup yields CDR1 SGHVS and CDR2 FQNEAQ. The CDR3 extends over 17 amino acids. Trimming removed 4 bases from V and 0 bases from J; junction bases left unmatched: 6. CDR3 amino acids: CASSSGTGANSNQPQHF. CDR3 coding DNA: TGTGCCAGCAGCTCGGGGACAGGGGCTAATAGCAATCAGCCCCAGCATTTT.